Below, 19 T cell receptor beta chains from the same sample are listed, as sequenced in a study of CD8+ T cells in alopecia areata. Reverse transcription of extracted RNA yielded cDNA, which provided the sequencing template. Sequencing was performed with immunoSEQ multiplex PCR; in TCRdb, only in-frame clones are kept and a portion is missing. The sample comprises 150,000 to 200,000 clones, over 50% of which are singletons, and approximately 14% rests with the top ten. The sequenced sample was CD4+ T cells sorted from blood, obtained at week 0. These receptors all come from a human donor with alopecia areata.

The V call is TRBV29-1, the J call TRBJ2-6; D gene unclear. CDR3 length: 13 residues. The germline V gene has CDR1 SQVTM and CDR2 ANQGSEA. Trimming removed 6 bases at V and 0 bases at J, with 6 bases between. CDR3: CSVRNSGANVLTF. CDR3 sequence (DNA): TGCAGCGTGCGGAACTCTGGGGCCAACGTCCTGACTTTC. Full variable domain (rest looked up from reference TRBV29-1 and TRBJ2-6): SAVISQKPSRDICQRGTSLTIQCQVDSQVTMMFWYRQQPGQSLTLIATANQGSEATYESGFVIDKFPISRPNLTFSTLTVSNMSPEDSSIYLCSVRNSGANVLTFGAGSRLTVL.

The chain couples TRBV19 to TRBJ1-1; D is perhaps TRBD1 (5 bases). Germline CDR1 reads LNHDA; CDR2 reads SQIVND (reference sequence). Trimming took off 5 bases at V and 10 bases at J, with 14 bases between the two ends. The CDR3 has 12 residues. CDR3 amino acids: CASSATGLGAFF. In DNA form, the CDR3 reads TGTGCCAGTAGTGCTACAGGCTTAGGAGCTTTCTTT.

This chain connects TRBV4-2 to TRBJ2-4, with D perhaps TRBD2 (6 bases). The CDR3 sequence is 14 residues long. The V end lost 0 bases, the J end lost 6 bases, and 9 bases lay between the germline ends. CDR1 and CDR2 (germline): LGHNA, YNFKEQ. CDR3 residues: CASSQERGGNIQYF. The CDR3 coding sequence is TGTGCCAGCAGCCAAGAGCGGGGAGGAAACATTCAGTACTTC.

This clone was seen more than once but under ten times. The chain uses TRBV15 and TRBJ1-3; D may be TRBD1 (6 bases). The CDR3 runs to 16 residues. Per germline, CDR1 LNHNV and CDR2 YYDKDF (reference sequence). V was trimmed by 0 bases and J by 4 bases, leaving 13 bases between them. CDR3 coding DNA: TGTGCCACCAGCAGAGATTTTGTGGGACACGGAAACACCATATATTTT. It specifies CATSRDFVGHGNTIYF.

This rearrangement joins TRBV30 to TRBJ2-7, with D possibly matching TRBD2 (5 bases). Trimming took off 0 bases at V and 2 bases at J, with 11 bases between the two ends. Germline V gene data show CDR1 as GTSNPN and CDR2 as SVGIG (reference sequence). CDR3 size: 14 residues. In DNA form, the CDR3 reads TGTGCCTGGAGTGTCGGACTGCCTCCCTACGAGCAGTACTTC. This gives the protein CAWSVGLPPYEQYF.

The V call is TRBV27, the J call TRBJ1-6; 9 bases fit TRBD1. Germline V gene data show CDR1 as MNHEY and CDR2 as SMNVEV (reference sequence). CDR3 size: 14 residues. V trimming: 7 bases; J trimming: 6 bases; junction bases outside the gene matches: 4. The DNA for the CDR3 is TGTGCCAGCACCCCACAGGGGGCTAATTCACCCCTCCACTTT. It is translated as CASTPQGANSPLHF.

This chain connects TRBV14 to TRBJ2-5; TRBD1 matches at 9 bases. J lost 5 bases, V lost 1 base, and 5 bases had no gene match. Germline CDR1 is SGHDN and CDR2 is FVKESK. The CDR3 is 15 amino acids. The CDR3 nucleotides are TGTGCCAGCAGCCAAGGTGGGACAGGGCGGGAGACCCAGTACTTC. This sequence encodes CASSQGGTGRETQYF.

The chain carries TRBV29-1 and TRBJ1-2; the match to TRBD1 covers 7 bases. CDR1 and CDR2 (germline): SQVTM, ANQGSEA. The CDR3 length is 12 residues. J gave up 4 bases and V 5 bases, and 4 bases lay outside the gene matches. CDR3 DNA: TGCAGCGTTAGGACAGGCCTCTATGGCTACACCTTC. It specifies CSVRTGLYGYTF.

The chain has TRBV27 and TRBJ2-5; TRBD1 agrees at 8 bases. CDR3 size: 13 residues. V was clipped by 4 bases and J by 6 bases; unmatched bases: 4. Germline V gene sequence: CDR1 MNHEY, CDR2 SMNVEV (reference sequence). The CDR3 nucleotides are TGTGCCAGCAGTTCAGGGACAGGTCAGACCCAGTACTTC. Its translation is CASSSGTGQTQYF.

CDR3 protein: CASREDRRGNQPQHF. The CDR3 coding sequence is TGTGCCAGCAGGGAGGACAGGAGGGGCAATCAGCCCCAGCATTTT. The J gene is TRBJ1-5, the V gene TRBV6-5, with TRBD1 matching 7 bases. The CDR3 has 15 amino acids. The V segment lost 6 bases and the J segment 2 bases; nucleotides outside the gene matches: 7. Germline CDR1 is MNHEY and CDR2 is SVGAGI.

The chain recombines TRBV11-2 with TRBJ2-7; perhaps TRBD2 as D (6 bases). Germline V CDR1 and CDR2: SGHAT, FQNNGV. V was clipped by 6 bases and J by 2 bases, with 17 bases between them. CDR3 size: 15 residues. CDR3 region: CASRDHQWGAYEQYF. The CDR3 region has the DNA TGTGCCAGCAGGGACCACCAGTGGGGGGCCTACGAGCAGTACTTC.

The chain employs TRBV29-1 and TRBJ2-5; either TRBD1 or TRBD2 may fit D (5 bases each). Trimming cost V 6 bases and J 1 base, with 12 bases left between them. Per the germline V gene, CDR1 is SQVTM and CDR2 is ANQGSEA. The CDR3 has 13 amino acids. For the CDR3, the DNA is TGCAGCGTCAAGGGACGGACCCAAGAGACCCAGTACTTC. As protein: CSVKGRTQETQYF. Combining the CDR3 with reference TRBV29-1 and TRBJ2-5 gives the whole variable domain SAVISQKPSRDICQRGTSLTIQCQVDSQVTMMFWYRQQPGQSLTLIATANQGSEATYESGFVIDKFPISRPNLTFSTLTVSNMSPEDSSIYLCSVKGRTQETQYFGPGTRLLVL.

The gene calls are TRBV4-2 and TRBJ1-2; the D gene is possibly TRBD1 (5 bases). CDR1 is LGHNA and CDR2 is YNFKEQ in the germline V gene. The CDR3 totals 15 residues. Trimming stripped 2 bases from V and 3 bases from J, with 13 bases between. The CDR3 DNA reads as TGTGCCAGCAGCCAACGGGGGGAGGCCTACTATGGCTACACCTTC. It is translated as CASSQRGEAYYGYTF.

This clone was detected a few times. The chain combines TRBV14 with TRBJ1-3; D may be TRBD1 (5 bases). The V end was cut by 2 bases, the J end by 5 bases, with 10 bases between. This CDR3 comprises 14 residues. Germline V gene sequence: CDR1 SGHDN, CDR2 FVKESK. Here the CDR3 reads CASSQSGARNTIYF. The CDR3 region has the DNA TGTGCCAGCAGCCAATCCGGGGCGCGAAACACCATATATTTT.

This chain joins TRBV7-3 and TRBJ2-3, with D unclear. The CDR3 covers 15 residues. Trimming stripped 0 bases from V and 2 bases from J, with 9 bases between. CDR1 SGHTA and CDR2 FQGTGA come from the germline V gene. DNA for the CDR3: TGTGCCAGCAGCTTAACTTACAGACCCACAGATACGCAGTATTTT. It specifies CASSLTYRPTDTQYF.

The V and J genes are TRBV19 and TRBJ2-7; 7 bases are shared with TRBD1. Germline CDR1 and CDR2: LNHDA and SQIVND (reference sequence). The CDR3 runs 13 residues. After removal of 3 bases from V and 4 bases from J, the junction contained 3 bases not matched to a gene. This CDR3 reads CASSIGTAYEQYF. The DNA of the CDR3 is TGTGCCAGTAGTATTGGGACAGCTTACGAGCAGTACTTC.

The chain joins TRBV30 to TRBJ1-5, with 7 bases identical to TRBD1. The CDR3 totals 13 residues. Germline V gene lookup returns CDR1 GTSNPN and CDR2 SVGIG (reference sequence). Trimming cost V 7 bases and J 3 bases; bases outside gene matches: 6. This CDR3 is CASAGQNNQPQHF. CDR3 nucleotides: TGTGCCTCCGCGGGACAGAACAATCAGCCCCAGCATTTT.

CDR3 bases: TGTGCCAGCAGCTTAGGCCAGGGGGAGGCAAATCGAGATGAGCAGTTCTTC. It specifies CASSLGQGEANRDEQFF. The chain combines TRBV7-9 with TRBJ2-1; D is perhaps TRBD1 (7 bases). Deletions cut 1 base from V and 8 bases from J, with 21 bases between. The CDR3 contains 17 residues. The V gene's germline CDR1 is SEHNR and CDR2 FQNEAQ (reference sequence).

The chain combines TRBV4-2 with TRBJ2-2; D is unresolved. The germline gives CDR1 LGHNA, CDR2 YNFKEQ. Trimming removed 1 base from V and 5 bases from J, with 8 bases in between. This CDR3 is built from 14 residues. The chain's CDR3 is CASSQAPGTGELFF. The CDR3 DNA reads TGTGCCAGCAGCCAAGCCCCCGGGACCGGGGAGCTGTTTTTT.